This TCR beta chain was obtained from a study of cytomegalovirus exposure and HLA in healthy donors. The PCR ran on 60 Vbeta and 13 Jbeta primers. Assay: immunoSEQ multiplex PCR; the TCRdb copy retains only in-frame clones and omits some. The repertoire holds roughly 200,000 clones, over 65% seen once, with around 3.5% in the top ten. Study conclusions and caveats: In a later analysis, 17,000 or so TCR beta sequences were associated with HLA alleles at 0.05 false discovery rate.

The CDR3 has 18 residues. Germline assignment: CDR1 SEHNR and CDR2 FQNEAQ (reference sequence). V was pared by 4 bases and J by 0 bases, with 6 bases of the junction left unmatched. Of note for this clone: Its antigen remains unknown.

The origin of this receptor is a man aged 40-50 years in good health and CMV-seropositive. The gene calls are TRBV7-9 and TRBJ2-3; TRBD2 agrees at 14 bases. The sequenced sample was PBMCs. As DNA, the CDR3 is TGTGCCAGCAGCTCCGGGACTAGCGGGAGATCTAGCACAGATACGCAGTATTTT. Encoded protein: CASSSGTSGRSSTDTQYF.